This note documents a single TCR beta chain sequence. Its antigen is unidentified. The sample is drawn from a study of identical twins. Study-level findings and limits: There is a chance that invariant MAIT and iNKT cells partially muddied zero-insertion analyses. Abundant beta clonotypes from cord blood had fewer insertions, unlike memory repertoires, which showed none.

Unique molecular identifiers were in the cDNA, with template-switch universal primer binding. TCRdb recomputed calls from the 5' RACE reads with MiXCR, one row per CDR3 protein. The sample holds 270,000 or so distinct CDR3 sequences, about 8.3% seen once. The CDR3 covers 14 residues. Germline assignment: CDR1 MNHEY and CDR2 SMNVEV (reference sequence). Trimming stripped 10 bases from V and 3 bases from J, with 17 bases between. Healthy Caucasian individuals made up all the donors. A further study also used this sample, focusing on yellow fever vaccine responses in identical twins.

The TCR sequence derives from a young woman in good health. Sequenced input: CD8+ T cells sorted from blood. J is TRBJ2-3 and V is TRBV27; maybe TRBD2 (6 bases). Written as DNA, the CDR3 is TGTGCCACCTGGGGAATGGCGGGGACAGATACGCAGTATTTT. This encodes CATWGMAGTDTQYF.